The 17 T cell receptor beta chains reported below all come from one sample, sequenced in a study of molecular identifiers for immune sequencing clone quantification (dated by TCRdb to between 2017 and 2018). Library preparation used PCR. This sample was sequenced with a NextSeq 500. TCRdb reworked the public reads: Q25 trimming with fastp, MiXCR clone assembly, productive beta chains retained. One record per CDR3 amino acid sequence lists the most common genes and DNA. This sample has about 100,000 distinct CDR3 sequences in its table, and about a third of those were observed once. The ten largest clones take up roughly 9.3% of the sample. Sequences were obtained from naive CD8+ T cells from blood, with Jurkat cell RNA spiked in. The sample's cell subset or site label, in plain terms: FACS-sorted CD8+CD4-CCR7+CD45RA+ naive T cells. These TCRs come from a human donor in good health. Some libraries in this study had Jurkat cell RNA spiked in.

This clonotype has more than one count but fewer than ten. The chain combines TRBV15 with TRBJ2-3; 10 positions match TRBD2. This CDR3 has 15 residues. CDR1 and CDR2 from the germline V gene are LNHNV and YYDKDF (reference sequence). J gave up 6 bases and V 1 base, and 4 bases lay outside the gene matches. The CDR3 sequence is CATSRVGLAVDTQYF. Here the CDR3 DNA reads TGTGCCACCAGCAGAGTTGGACTAGCGGTCGATACGCAGTATTTT.

With regard to this clonotype: A much more abundant neighbour one base away suggests this may be a read error. The chain couples TRBV4-2 to TRBJ1-1, with a possible D match to TRBD1 (5 bases). The CDR3 runs to 13 residues. The germline V gene has CDR1 LGHNA and CDR2 YNFKEQ. The CDR3 spells CASSQDREDEAIF. The DNA for the CDR3 is TGTGCCAGCAGCCAAGACAGGGAAGATGAAGCTATCTTT.

This clonotype has only one observation. The genes are TRBV5-3 and TRBJ2-7, with a tentative D call TRBD2 (5 bases). TRBV5-3 is an ORF, with its function uncertain. Trimming took 10 bases from V and 7 from J, leaving 18 bases between them. The CDR3 loop spans 12 amino acids. The DNA for the CDR3 is TGTGCCGGCAGCTTCGGGGTCGGAGAGCAGTACTTC. It encodes CAGSFGVGEQYF.

About this clonotype: Because it lacks the conserved phenylalanine or tryptophan at the end, this CDR3 is likely a read error. The CDR3 is CASSSPDELAKNIQYI. CDR3 nucleotides: TGTGCCAGCAGTTCGCCCGATGAGTTAGCCAAAAACATTCAGTACATC. The chain employs TRBV27 and TRBJ2-4, with D hard to call. V was clipped by 4 bases and J by 0 bases, with 13 bases between them. CDR3 length: 16 residues. Germline V CDR1 and CDR2: MNHEY, SMNVEV (reference sequence).

This clonotype was seen repeatedly, ten times or more. The chain has TRBV28 and TRBJ2-7; maybe TRBD1 (6 bases). Germline V CDR1 and CDR2: MDHEN, SYDVKM. The CDR3 is 14 amino acids. The V end lost 6 bases, the J end lost 12 bases, and 24 bases lay between the germline ends. CDR3 DNA: TGTGCCAGCAGAAATACAGGGTACGGGTCTGGTTCGTACTTC. It encodes CASRNTGYGSGSYF.

This sequence joins TRBV6-5 and TRBJ1-2, with no clear D. Germline values: CDR1 MNHEY, CDR2 SVGAGI. The CDR3 loop spans 15 amino acids. Trimming cost V 0 bases and J 2 bases, with 10 bases left between them. CDR3 protein: CASSYSGSANYGYTF. CDR3 DNA sequence: TGTGCCAGCAGTTACTCGGGGAGCGCCAACTATGGCTACACCTTC.

This clonotype appeared many times. V gene TRBV29-1 combines with J gene TRBJ1-4; weak D call: TRBD1 (6 bases). The ends were cut back, 1 base at V and 6 bases at J, with 15 bases in the middle. CDR1 is SQVTM and CDR2 is ANQGSEA in the germline V gene. The CDR3 spans 15 residues. Here the CDR3 reads CSVEVAGGVDEKLFF. The CDR3 DNA is TGCAGCGTTGAAGTGGCCGGGGGCGTCGATGAAAAACTGTTTTTT. The full variable domain, with the rest looked up from reference TRBV29-1 and TRBJ1-4, is SAVISQKPSRDICQRGTSLTIQCQVDSQVTMMFWYRQQPGQSLTLIATANQGSEATYESGFVIDKFPISRPNLTFSTLTVSNMSPEDSSIYLCSVEVAGGVDEKLFFGSGTQLSVL.

About this clonotype itself: A single base separates this from a much larger clone, so it may be a read error. The CDR3 sequence is CSTFGEASGYEQDF. DNA for the CDR3: TGCAGCACCTTCGGGGAAGCTAGTGGGTACGAGCAGGACTTC. The rearrangement joins TRBV29-1 to TRBJ2-7, with a tentative D call TRBD2 (5 bases). The CDR3 runs to 14 residues. CDR1 and CDR2 from the germline V gene are SQVTM and ANQGSEA.

At least ten counts were recorded for this clonotype. J is TRBJ1-2 and V is TRBV28; D not resolved. Trimming stripped 4 bases from V and 4 bases from J, with 10 bases between. The CDR3 covers 13 residues. Germline values: CDR1 MDHEN, CDR2 SYDVKM. The DNA of the CDR3 is TGTGCCAGCAGTTCAGCCGATGGCTATGGCTACACCTTC. As protein: CASSSADGYGYTF.

V gene TRBV7-9 combines with J gene TRBJ1-3, with D tentatively TRBD1 (6 bases). Germline V gene sequence: CDR1 SEHNR, CDR2 FQNEAQ (reference sequence). The V end lost 7 bases, the J end lost 2 bases, and 24 bases lay between the germline ends. CDR3 length equals 18 residues. The CDR3 nucleotides are TGTGCCAGCACCGTTCTCGAGGCAGGGGTTGTTGCTGGAAACACCATATATTTT. Translation gives CASTVLEAGVVAGNTIYF.

This clonotype was seen ten or more times. The chain joins TRBV29-1 to TRBJ2-3; no reliable D call. Trimming removed 6 bases at V and 2 bases at J, with 6 bases between. Germline V gene sequence: CDR1 SQVTM, CDR2 ANQGSEA. This CDR3 contains 11 residues. The CDR3 here is CSVDFTDTQYF. DNA of the CDR3: TGCAGCGTAGACTTCACAGATACGCAGTATTTT.

This clonotype was seen many times. This rearrangement joins TRBV7-2 to TRBJ2-5; 7 positions match TRBD2. This CDR3 is built from 14 residues. V gave up 5 bases and J gave up 5 bases; unmatched junction bases: 8. The germline V gene has CDR1 SGHTA and CDR2 FQGNSA. The CDR3 is CASSPVGGSETQYF. As DNA, the CDR3 is TGTGCCAGCAGCCCCGTTGGCGGGAGTGAGACCCAGTACTTC.

This clonotype was seen only a few times. In nucleotides, the CDR3 is TGTGCCAGCAGTTACTTCACCGGGCCGACTGCAGGAAACACCATATATTTT. This sequence encodes CASSYFTGPTAGNTIYF. The genes are TRBV28 and TRBJ1-3; D is unclear. Germline V gene sequence: CDR1 MDHEN, CDR2 SYDVKM. V lost 4 bases and J 4 bases, leaving 20 bases between the germline ends. The CDR3 totals 17 residues. The whole variable domain, remainder taken from reference TRBV28 and TRBJ1-3, is DVKVTQSSRYLVKRTGEKVFLECVQDMDHENMFWYRQDPGLGLRLIYFSYDVKMKEKGDIPEGYSVSREKKERFSLILESASTNQTSMYLCASSYFTGPTAGNTIYFGEGSWLTVV.

Points on this clonotype: This may arise from a read error, as a much more abundant clone is one base away. The chain has TRBV7-9 and TRBJ2-1; D is unclear. The CDR3 is 11 amino acids. In germline, CDR1 is SEHNR, CDR2 FQNEAQ (reference sequence). The CDR3 nucleotides read TGTGCCAGCAGCGAGTGGCAGGAGCAGCTCTTC. Protein: CASSEWQEQLF.

The chain is built from TRBV29-1 and TRBJ2-3, with D maybe TRBD1 (5 bases). The V end lost 6 bases, the J end lost 0 bases, and 7 bases lay between the germline ends. Looked up from germline, CDR1 is SQVTM and CDR2 is ANQGSEA. The CDR3 sequence is 12 residues long. This CDR3 reads CSVRTSTDTQYF. The CDR3 nucleotides are TGCAGCGTAAGGACAAGCACAGATACGCAGTATTTT.

This clonotype was observed a few times. The gene calls are TRBV5-6 and TRBJ2-7; 10 bases align to TRBD2. Germline lookup yields CDR1 SGHDT and CDR2 YYEEEE. This CDR3 comprises 14 residues. The J segment lost 8 bases and the V segment lost 4 bases, leaving 9 bases of the junction unmatched. In nucleotides, the CDR3 is TGTGCCAGCAGCGTCGGGACTAGCGCCATCCAGCAGTACTTC. The encoded protein is CASSVGTSAIQQYF. The whole variable domain, filled in from reference TRBV5-6 and TRBJ2-7, reads DAGVTQSPTHLIKTRGQQVTLRCSPKSGHDTVSWYQQALGQGPQFIFQYYEEEERQRGNFPDRFSGHQFPNYSSELNVNALLLGDSALYLCASSVGTSAIQQYFGPGTRLTVT.

This clonotype has only one observation. One end of the junction varies from germline; a read error may be responsible. This chain joins TRBV9 and TRBJ2-3, with D tentatively TRBD1 (6 bases). The CDR3 loop spans 17 amino acids. The germline V gene encodes CDR1 SGDLS and CDR2 YYNGEE. CDR3 nucleotides: TGTGTCAGCAGCGATAGAACCGCAGGACAGATCACAGATACGCAGTATTTT. Its protein product is CVSSDRTAGQITDTQYF. The full variable domain, in which reference TRBV9 and TRBJ2-3 provide the parts outside the CDR3, is DSGVTQTPKHLITATGQRVTLRCSPRSGDLSVYWYQQSLDQGLQFLIQYYNGEERAKGNILERFSAQQFPDLHSELNLSSLELGDSALYFCVSSDRTAGQITDTQYFGPGTRLTVL.